The 12 T cell receptor beta chains given below trace back to one sample, sequenced in a study of T cell changes during pregnancy in multiple sclerosis. Using immunoSEQ multiplex PCR, the repertoire was profiled, and TCRdb retains in-frame clones only, with some absent. The table lists 65,000 to 80,000 clones, about 93% of them singletons, with over 0.8% in the top ten. Specimen: peripheral blood, collected in the first trimester of pregnancy. These receptors all stem from a female donor with multiple sclerosis, enrolled in a pregnancy study.

The gene calls are TRBV7-9 and TRBJ2-5; tentative D call: TRBD1 (5 bases). The CDR3 covers 12 residues. The ends were cut back, 10 bases at V and 4 bases at J, with 13 bases in the middle. CDR1 and CDR2 from the germline V gene are SEHNR and FQNEAQ (reference sequence). In DNA form, the CDR3 reads TGTGCCACCCTAAGGGGCGGAGAGACCCAGTACTTC. Translated, it gives CATLRGGETQYF.

This clone is a singleton in its sample. The rearrangement joins TRBV25-1 to TRBJ2-2; D is possibly TRBD2 (6 bases). The germline V and J ends were trimmed by 2 bases and 3 bases, with 10 bases remaining between them. The CDR3 has 15 amino acids. Germline V gene lookup returns CDR1 MGHDK and CDR2 SYGVNS. CDR3 coding DNA: TGTGCCAGCAGTGAAGCGGGAACACACACCGGGGAGCTGTTTTTT. It encodes CASSEAGTHTGELFF.

The chain is built from TRBV11-2 and TRBJ2-1; 8 bases align to TRBD2. J gave up 8 bases and V 2 bases, and 8 bases lay outside the gene matches. The length of the CDR3 is 15 residues. The germline V gene has CDR1 SGHAT and CDR2 FQNNGV. In nucleotides, the CDR3 is TGTGCCAGCAGCTTAACGGGGGGGGCCAGGGATGAGCAGTTCTTC. Its translation is CASSLTGGARDEQFF.

The chain joins TRBV27 to TRBJ2-7, with TRBD2 matching over 10 bases. With 8 bases clipped from V and 6 bases from J, the junction kept 19 bases outside the gene matches. CDR1 is MNHEY, CDR2 SMNVEV, per germline (reference sequence). This CDR3 has 17 residues. The CDR3 protein is CASHPASSGRAPLEQYF. CDR3 DNA: TGTGCCAGCCATCCTGCCTCTAGCGGGAGAGCCCCCCTCGAGCAGTACTTC.

The rearrangement uses TRBV18 and TRBJ2-5, with 8 bases identical to TRBD2. Germline lookup yields CDR1 KGHSH and CDR2 LQKENI. The CDR3 is made up of 14 amino acids. Trimming at V came to 6 bases and at J to 4 bases, leaving 7 bases not matched to a gene. The CDR3 DNA sequence: TGTGCCAGCTCCTCGCAGCGGGGGACAGAGACCCAGTACTTC. Protein sequence: CASSSQRGTETQYF.

The chain joins TRBV4-1 to TRBJ1-5, with D unclear. Germline assignment: CDR1 MGHRA and CDR2 YSYEKL. The CDR3 is 15 residues long. Trimming removed 0 bases at V and 4 bases at J, with 10 bases between. CDR3 coding DNA: TGCGCCAGCAGCCAAGATAGAGGGTGGAATCAGCCCCAGCATTTT. It is translated as CASSQDRGWNQPQHF.

V gene TRBV6-1 combines with J gene TRBJ1-2, with D maybe TRBD1 (6 bases). This CDR3 has 16 amino acids. Trimming took off 2 bases at V and 8 bases at J, with 21 bases between the two ends. Germline values: CDR1 MNHNS, CDR2 SASEGT. For the CDR3, the DNA is TGTGCCAGCAGTGAACCGGAGACAGGAGGTTCGTCGGGCTACACCTTC. Its protein product is CASSEPETGGSSGYTF.

The chain couples TRBV10-3 to TRBJ1-6; 7 bases fit TRBD1. V gave up 6 bases and J gave up 5 bases; unmatched junction bases: 7. The CDR3 extends over 15 amino acids. The germline V gene encodes CDR1 ENHRY and CDR2 SYGVKD. In DNA form, the CDR3 reads TGTGCCATCAGCGACGCCGGGACAGATAATTCACCCCTCCACTTT. Its protein product is CAISDAGTDNSPLHF.

The V and J genes are TRBV9 and TRBJ1-2; D may be TRBD1 (6 bases). Trimming removed 0 bases from V and 0 bases from J, with 9 bases in between. The CDR3 covers 15 residues. Per the germline V gene, CDR1 is SGDLS and CDR2 is YYNGEE. As DNA, the CDR3 is TGTGCCAGCAGCGTAGAGCAGGGGACTAACTATGGCTACACCTTC. This encodes CASSVEQGTNYGYTF.

As concerns this clone: At one end the junction does not follow the germline gene, possibly because of a read error. This chain connects TRBV7-9 to TRBJ2-4; D perhaps matches TRBD1 (5 bases). The CDR3 is made up of 12 amino acids. CDR1 is SEHNR, CDR2 FQNEAQ, per germline (reference sequence). The DNA for the CDR3 is TGTGCCAGCAGCACATACGACAGCCATTGGGGCTTC. Translated: CASSTYDSHWGF. Complete variable domain (other parts from reference TRBV7-9 and TRBJ2-4): DTGVSQNPRHKITKRGQNVTFRCDPISEHNRLYWYRQTLGQGPEFLTYFQNEAQLEKSRLLSDRFSAERPKGSFSTLEIQRTEQGDSAMYLCASSTYDSHWGFGAGTRLSVL.

The chain employs TRBV7-9 and TRBJ1-6; no definite D call. The germline gives CDR1 SEHNR, CDR2 FQNEAQ (reference sequence). V was clipped by 4 bases and J by 10 bases, with 8 bases between them. The CDR3 is 12 amino acids. As DNA, the CDR3 is TGTGCCAGCAGCTCGGAGAGCTCACCCCTCCACTTT. Protein sequence: CASSSESSPLHF.

The chain couples TRBV29-1 to TRBJ2-1, with 9 bases that match TRBD2. V lost 7 bases and J lost 8; bases outside the gene matches: 12. Looked up from germline, CDR1 is SQVTM and CDR2 is ANQGSEA. The CDR3 covers 14 residues. The CDR3 nucleotides read TGCAGCGGGGGAGGGACTAGCTCCCTCTATGAGCAGTTCTTC. Amino acid sequence: CSGGGTSSLYEQFF.